One and the same sample provided the 32 T cell receptor beta chains below, sequenced in a study of beta chain features in type 1 diabetes. As every portion of the isolated RNA was reverse transcribed, the sequencing read expressed TCRB transcripts. Method: immunoSEQ multiplex PCR; TCRdb's copy keeps in-frame clones and lacks some. In the table there are hundreds of thousands of clones, about 14% of which are singletons. The sequenced sample was naive CD4+ T cells from blood. These receptor sequences come from a man aged 18 to 30 in good health.

The V and J genes are TRBV6-6 and TRBJ1-6, with TRBD1 as a possible D gene (6 bases). The V gene lost 6 bases and the J gene lost 10 bases, with 22 bases spanning the gap. The length of the CDR3 is 16 residues. Germline V gene lookup returns CDR1 MNHNY and CDR2 SVGAGI (reference sequence). CDR3 in amino acids: CASRDVPTGEGSPLHF. In DNA form, the CDR3 reads TGTGCCAGCAGAGACGTACCGACAGGTGAGGGATCACCCCTCCACTTT.

This clone was counted only a few times. The chain is built from TRBV4-2 and TRBJ1-5; TRBD1 is a possible D gene (5 bases). This CDR3 region has 14 residues. Germline V gives CDR1 LGHNA, CDR2 YNFKEQ. With 3 bases removed from V and 0 bases from J, the gap between germline ends came to 6 bases. CDR3 loop: CASSQQGSNQPQHF. The CDR3 region has the DNA TGTGCCAGCAGCCAGCAGGGTAGCAATCAGCCCCAGCATTTT.

This clone was picked up a small number of times. The chain is built from TRBV28 and TRBJ1-2; the D gene is possibly TRBD1 (6 bases). The CDR3 runs 14 residues. Trimming took off 6 bases at V and 7 bases at J, with 18 bases between the two ends. Germline V gene sequence: CDR1 MDHEN, CDR2 SYDVKM. CDR3 DNA: TGTGCCAGCAGCCCTCCCGGGGGGGCTCGTGGCTACACCTTC. As protein: CASSPPGGARGYTF.

V gene TRBV4-1 combines with J gene TRBJ1-1; D possibly corresponds to TRBD1 (5 bases). The CDR3 length is 15 residues. Trimming removed 0 bases from V and 4 bases from J, with 12 bases in between. Germline V lookup: CDR1 MGHRA, CDR2 YSYEKL. In DNA, the CDR3 is TGCGCCAGCAGCCAAGACCAGCACGGGGGCACTGAAGCTTTCTTT. Amino acids: CASSQDQHGGTEAFF.

This clone was seen a handful of times. This sequence joins TRBV10-3 and TRBJ1-2; D is unclear. CDR3 length: 13 amino acids. Germline CDR1 ENHRY, CDR2 SYGVKD. V shed 0 bases and J shed 3 bases, with 5 bases lying between them. This CDR3 is CAISESTDYGYTF. As DNA, the CDR3 is TGTGCCATCAGTGAGTCTACTGACTATGGCTACACCTTC.

This clone appeared a single time. V usage is TRBV5-1 and J usage is TRBJ2-3, with 13 positions matching TRBD2. From germline, CDR1 is SGHRS and CDR2 YFSETQ. After removal of 0 bases from V and 1 base from J, the junction contained 5 bases not matched to a gene. The CDR3 spans 18 residues. The CDR3 spells CASSLGRTSGSGTDTQYF. In nucleotides, the CDR3 is TGCGCCAGCAGCTTGGGTAGGACTAGCGGGAGCGGCACAGATACGCAGTATTTT.

This clone was observed a few times. This chain connects TRBV19 to TRBJ2-3; D is perhaps TRBD1 (6 bases). Germline loops: CDR1 LNHDA, CDR2 SQIVND (reference sequence). Trimming took 5 bases from V and 2 from J, leaving 14 bases between them. The CDR3 length is 15 residues. This CDR3 is CASSERQDNTDTQYF. The CDR3 DNA is TGTGCCAGTAGTGAACGACAGGATAACACAGATACGCAGTATTTT.

This clone was picked up a small number of times. The rearrangement links TRBV5-6 to TRBJ1-5; no reliable D call. The V end lost 0 bases, the J end lost 9 bases, and 16 bases lay between the germline ends. The CDR3 has 15 amino acids. Germline V gives CDR1 SGHDT, CDR2 YYEEEE. The CDR3, as DNA: TGTGCCAGCAGCTTGGGATGGACGGTCAGTACGCCCCAGCATTTT. It encodes CASSLGWTVSTPQHF.

The chain joins TRBV19 to TRBJ1-1; 7 positions agree with TRBD1. The V gene's germline CDR1 is LNHDA and CDR2 SQIVND (reference sequence). The V gene end was trimmed by 7 bases and the J gene end by 4 bases; junction bases not matched to a gene: 9. The CDR3 is 14 residues long. The CDR3 region is CASNARGPVTEAFF. CDR3 nucleotide sequence: TGTGCCAGTAATGCAAGGGGGCCGGTCACTGAAGCTTTCTTT.

J is TRBJ2-7 and V is TRBV9, with no clear D. Trimming removed 4 bases from V and 6 bases from J, with 17 bases in between. The germline V gene encodes CDR1 SGDLS and CDR2 YYNGEE. CDR3 length: 14 residues. CDR3 sequence reads: CASSPWFWDREQYF. The CDR3 DNA reads as TGTGCCAGCAGCCCCTGGTTTTGGGATCGCGAGCAGTACTTC.

This clone was found a few times. This rearrangement joins TRBV4-3 to TRBJ2-5; perhaps TRBD1 as D (5 bases). Deletions cut 4 bases from V and 4 bases from J, with 16 bases between. There are 15 residues in the CDR3. Germline CDR1 LGHNA, CDR2 YSLEER. The CDR3 is CASSRSRAFPETQYF. CDR3 sequence (DNA): TGCGCCAGCAGCCGTTCCAGGGCTTTCCCAGAGACCCAGTACTTC.

This clone has more than one count but fewer than ten. The chain is built from TRBV6-5 and TRBJ2-7, with 8 bases that match TRBD1. The CDR3 contains 12 residues. CDR1 and CDR2 (germline): MNHEY, SVGAGI. V shed 6 bases, J shed 11 bases, and the junction held 9 bases outside the gene matches. The CDR3 DNA reads as TGTGCCAGCAGATTTGGACAGGGAGTCGAGTACTTC. It encodes CASRFGQGVEYF.

This clone has just a few counts. The rearrangement links TRBV14 to TRBJ1-3; possible D gene TRBD1, 5 bases. The CDR3 length is 14 residues. Germline V lookup: CDR1 SGHDN, CDR2 FVKESK. Trimming cost V 0 bases and J 11 bases, with 14 bases left between them. The CDR3 nucleotides are TGTGCCAGCAGCCAAGATCGACCTACGGGGGCCATATATTTT. Encoded protein: CASSQDRPTGAIYF.

This rearrangement joins TRBV28 to TRBJ1-3; no reliable D call. The CDR3 runs to 13 residues. The V end lost 8 bases, the J end lost 2 bases, and 10 bases lay between the germline ends. Germline CDR1 MDHEN, CDR2 SYDVKM. The CDR3 DNA follows: TGTGCCAGCGAAGAAAGAACTGGAAACACCATATATTTT. Translating gives CASEERTGNTIYF.

This rearrangement joins TRBV9 to TRBJ2-1; 8 bases line up with TRBD1. V dropped 4 bases and J dropped 3; count of bases not matched to a gene: 3. In germline, CDR1 is SGDLS, CDR2 YYNGEE. This CDR3 comprises 14 residues. Here the CDR3 DNA reads TGTGCCAGCAGCCCCGACAGGGGCTACAATGAGCAGTTCTTC. As protein: CASSPDRGYNEQFF.

This clone was seen more than once but under ten times. The chain's CDR3 is CASSTYREAKNIQYF. The CDR3 nucleotides read TGTGCCAGCAGTACCTACAGAGAAGCCAAAAACATTCAGTACTTC. This chain joins TRBV6-5 and TRBJ2-4; D ambiguous. The CDR3 loop spans 15 amino acids. V lost 5 bases and J lost 0, with 11 bases in between. Germline CDR1 reads MNHEY; CDR2 reads SVGAGI.

This sequence joins TRBV7-3 and TRBJ2-2, with D maybe TRBD2 (6 bases). With 5 bases removed from V and 1 base from J, the gap between germline ends came to 14 bases. The CDR3 extends over 16 amino acids. The germline CDR1 and CDR2 sequences are SGHTA and FQGTGA. The CDR3 bases are TGTGCCAGCAGCATCACCGGGGGACTGAACACCGGGGAGCTGTTTTTT. This sequence encodes CASSITGGLNTGELFF.

Remarks on this clone: Other DNA sequences in the sample encode the same CDR3. This rearrangement joins TRBV10-3 to TRBJ2-5; D unresolved. CDR1 ENHRY and CDR2 SYGVKD come from the germline V gene. There are 11 residues in the CDR3. V dropped 3 bases and J dropped 5 bases, with 4 bases sitting between them. The CDR3 bases are TGTGCCATCAGTGACCGGGAGACCCAGTACTTC. This gives the protein CAISDRETQYF.

In the case of this clone: This sample also contains other DNA sequences that code for the same CDR3. This chain links TRBV4-1 with TRBJ1-2; possibly TRBD1 for D (6 bases). Germline assignment: CDR1 MGHRA and CDR2 YSYEKL. The CDR3 consists of 14 residues. Trimming stripped 3 bases from V and 4 bases from J, with 12 bases between. CDR3 nucleotides: TGCGCCAGCAGCCAGGCTACAGGGAGCTATGGCTACACCTTC. Translation: CASSQATGSYGYTF.

This clone was seen a few times. The rearrangement links TRBV6-6 to TRBJ1-1, with 7 bases identical to TRBD1. Trimming removed 1 base from V and 11 bases from J; junction bases left unmatched: 10. CDR1 and CDR2 (germline): MNHNY, SVGAGI (reference sequence). CDR3 length: 14 amino acids. CDR3 DNA sequence: TGTGCCAGCAGTTACTTTTTAGAGGGGGCGTGGGCTTTCTTT. Translated, it gives CASSYFLEGAWAFF.

The chain links TRBV4-2 to TRBJ1-2, with a weak D call TRBD1 (5 bases). The length of the CDR3 is 15 residues. Trimming took 3 bases from V and 4 from J, leaving 15 bases between them. Germline values: CDR1 LGHNA, CDR2 YNFKEQ. CDR3 in amino acids: CASSQRVTGGYGYTF. The CDR3 coding sequence is TGTGCCAGCAGCCAGAGGGTAACGGGGGGCTATGGCTACACCTTC.

This clone was detected only a few times. This chain connects TRBV7-2 to TRBJ2-1; a weak D match, TRBD2 (6 bases). The CDR3 runs to 15 residues. Germline CDR1 and CDR2: SGHTA and FQGNSA. V lost 4 bases and J 13 bases, leaving 23 bases between the germline ends. The CDR3 bases are TGTGCCAGCAGCTCCGGCGATAAACGGGGGTATCGCCAGTTCTTC. As protein: CASSSGDKRGYRQFF.

The rearrangement links TRBV4-3 to TRBJ2-5, with 9 nucleotides matching TRBD2. In germline, CDR1 is LGHNA, CDR2 YSLEER. This CDR3 comprises 14 residues. V lost 4 bases to trimming and J lost 5 bases; unmatched junction nucleotides: 5. CDR3 sequence reads: CASSPRGGVETQYF. DNA for the CDR3: TGCGCCAGCAGCCCGCGGGGGGGCGTGGAGACCCAGTACTTC.

This clone came up a few times. The genes are TRBV5-1 and TRBJ2-7, with TRBD2 matching 9 bases. CDR3 length equals 15 residues. In germline, CDR1 is SGHRS, CDR2 YFSETQ. Trimming cost V 5 bases and J 1 base; bases outside gene matches: 7. The CDR3 DNA reads as TGCGCCAGCAGTTTTAGCGGGAGTAGTTCCTACGAGCAGTACTTC. Its protein is CASSFSGSSSYEQYF.

V and J are TRBV28 and TRBJ1-2; no clear D gene. Germline V gene lookup returns CDR1 MDHEN and CDR2 SYDVKM. The germline V and J ends were trimmed by 7 bases and 5 bases, with 11 bases remaining between them. The CDR3 is made up of 12 amino acids. This CDR3 is CASNLDKYGYTF. The CDR3 coding sequence is TGTGCCAGCAACCTTGACAAGTATGGCTACACCTTC.

This rearrangement joins TRBV7-8 to TRBJ2-5, with D uncertain. Per germline, CDR1 SGHVS and CDR2 FQNEAQ. CDR3 length equals 14 residues. The V and J ends lost 5 bases and 6 bases respectively, with 16 bases between them. For the CDR3, the DNA is TGTGCCAGCAGCCTCCCGGGCCTAGTGCAGACCCAGTACTTC. Protein: CASSLPGLVQTQYF.

J is TRBJ1-3 and V is TRBV28; D is unclear. The CDR3 extends over 17 amino acids. The V gene's germline CDR1 is MDHEN and CDR2 SYDVKM. With 6 bases removed from V and 0 bases from J, the gap between germline ends came to 18 bases. The CDR3 sequence is CASSPFLRTTSGNTIYF. Here the CDR3 DNA reads TGTGCCAGCAGCCCTTTTCTACGGACCACCTCTGGAAACACCATATATTTT. The whole variable domain, remainder taken from reference TRBV28 and TRBJ1-3, is DVKVTQSSRYLVKRTGEKVFLECVQDMDHENMFWYRQDPGLGLRLIYFSYDVKMKEKGDIPEGYSVSREKKERFSLILESASTNQTSMYLCASSPFLRTTSGNTIYFGEGSWLTVV.

This clone was observed a few times. The rearrangement joins TRBV28 to TRBJ1-5, with 9 bases that match TRBD1. This CDR3 region has 15 residues. Germline CDR1 reads MDHEN; CDR2 reads SYDVKM. The junction had 7 bases not matched to a gene; V was cut back by 4 bases and J by 6 bases. CDR3 sequence (DNA): TGTGCCAGCAGTTCCCGGGACAGGGTAGGTCAGCCCCAGCATTTT. Amino acid sequence: CASSSRDRVGQPQHF.

CDR3 DNA sequence: TGTGCCAGCAGCCCCCTCTCCGGGACTGGGTACGAGCAGTACTTC. It encodes CASSPLSGTGYEQYF. The rearrangement uses TRBV7-2 and TRBJ2-7, with D possibly TRBD2 on 6 matching bases. Trimming took 5 bases from V and 4 from J, leaving 18 bases between them. This CDR3 contains 15 residues. From germline, CDR1 is SGHTA and CDR2 FQGNSA.

This chain uses TRBV28 with TRBJ2-7; 11 nucleotides agree with TRBD1. After removal of 10 bases from V and 3 bases from J, the junction contained 8 bases not matched to a gene. CDR1 and CDR2 from the germline V gene are MDHEN and SYDVKM. The CDR3 is 14 residues long. DNA of the CDR3: TGTGCCAACTCCCCCGGGACAGGGGGCTACGAGCAGTACTTC. Translation gives CANSPGTGGYEQYF.

The V and J genes are TRBV19 and TRBJ1-1; no clear D gene. Trimming shortened V by 5 bases and J by 4 bases, and 17 bases separated the two germline ends. In germline, CDR1 is LNHDA, CDR2 SQIVND (reference sequence). The CDR3 totals 15 residues. CDR3 sequence: CASSPRRAPSTEAFF. For the CDR3, the DNA is TGTGCCAGTAGTCCCCGGCGGGCTCCGAGCACTGAAGCTTTCTTT.

The chain couples TRBV28 to TRBJ1-5; D call uncertain. CDR3 length: 13 amino acids. V was trimmed by 4 bases and J by 3 bases, leaving 7 bases between them. The V gene's germline CDR1 is MDHEN and CDR2 SYDVKM. The CDR3 region is CASSYTVNQPQHF. The DNA for the CDR3 is TGTGCCAGCAGTTACACGGTCAATCAGCCCCAGCATTTT. Combining the CDR3 with reference TRBV28 and TRBJ1-5 gives the whole variable domain DVKVTQSSRYLVKRTGEKVFLECVQDMDHENMFWYRQDPGLGLRLIYFSYDVKMKEKGDIPEGYSVSREKKERFSLILESASTNQTSMYLCASSYTVNQPQHFGDGTRLSIL.